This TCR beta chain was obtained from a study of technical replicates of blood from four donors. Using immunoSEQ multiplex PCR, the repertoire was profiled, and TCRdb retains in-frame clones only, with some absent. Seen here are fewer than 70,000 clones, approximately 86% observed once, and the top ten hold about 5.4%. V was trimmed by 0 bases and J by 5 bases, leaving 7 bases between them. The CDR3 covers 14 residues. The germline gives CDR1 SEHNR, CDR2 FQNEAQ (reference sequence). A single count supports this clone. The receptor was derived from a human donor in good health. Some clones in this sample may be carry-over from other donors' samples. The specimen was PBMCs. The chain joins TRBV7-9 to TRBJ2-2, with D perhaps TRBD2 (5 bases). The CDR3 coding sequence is TGTGCCAGCAGCTTAGCTCGGGATACCGGGGAGCTGTTTTTT. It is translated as CASSLARDTGELFF.